This T cell receptor (beta chain) was captured by sequencing in a study of blood T cell repertoires in COVID-19. Authors' data handling: From reference gene primer amplification, estimates of nucleated cell counts were derived. Profiled with immunoSEQ multiplex PCR; TCRdb holds only in-frame clones, not every one. V and J calls and clone size are those listed in that table; D and trimming were worked out from the DNA. The sample consists of hundreds of thousands of clones, 88% of them appearing once. The source material was peripheral blood. The clonotype was recovered from an older woman with COVID-19, enrolled during active disease.

CDR3 protein: CAISASGGVETQYF. DNA of the CDR3: TGTGCCATCAGTGCCAGCGGGGGGGTGGAGACCCAGTACTTC. The V call is TRBV10-3, the J call TRBJ2-5; 10 bases fit TRBD2. The CDR3 consists of 14 residues. CDR1 and CDR2 from the germline V gene are ENHRY and SYGVKD. V lost 4 bases to trimming and J lost 5 bases; unmatched junction nucleotides: 4.